This T cell receptor (beta chain) was sequenced for a study of blood T cells in healthy people across ages. Regarding the study as a whole: One million T cells yielded diversity estimates that were considered underestimates.

No fewer than 5.5 micrograms of total RNA were isolated from every sample. Germline V gene lookup returns CDR1 DFQATT and CDR2 SNEGSKA (reference sequence). The CDR3 covers 15 residues. The V and J ends lost 0 bases and 4 bases respectively, with 15 bases between them. Using a J-beta primer mix together with a sample-barcoded 5' primer, a second PCR was run for roughly 6 to 12 cycles. Each cDNA molecule was tagged by a template-switch adaptor with 12 random nucleotides. At least 2.5 million CDR3-containing paired-end reads were obtained per sample. TCRdb independently ran MiXCR on the 5' RACE reads; one entry per CDR3 protein. The sample shows around 1.5 million distinct CDR3 sequences, approximately 60% of them seen only once. Notes on this clonotype: The target antigen is unknown.

The chain has TRBV20-1 and TRBJ1-1; the D gene is possibly TRBD1 (6 bases). The receptor was isolated from a man younger than 30 in good health. Sequenced material: blood. The CDR3 nucleotides are TGCAGTGCTAGAGATCGCAACCGGGGGCTCACTGAAGCTTTCTTT. This gives the protein CSARDRNRGLTEAFF.